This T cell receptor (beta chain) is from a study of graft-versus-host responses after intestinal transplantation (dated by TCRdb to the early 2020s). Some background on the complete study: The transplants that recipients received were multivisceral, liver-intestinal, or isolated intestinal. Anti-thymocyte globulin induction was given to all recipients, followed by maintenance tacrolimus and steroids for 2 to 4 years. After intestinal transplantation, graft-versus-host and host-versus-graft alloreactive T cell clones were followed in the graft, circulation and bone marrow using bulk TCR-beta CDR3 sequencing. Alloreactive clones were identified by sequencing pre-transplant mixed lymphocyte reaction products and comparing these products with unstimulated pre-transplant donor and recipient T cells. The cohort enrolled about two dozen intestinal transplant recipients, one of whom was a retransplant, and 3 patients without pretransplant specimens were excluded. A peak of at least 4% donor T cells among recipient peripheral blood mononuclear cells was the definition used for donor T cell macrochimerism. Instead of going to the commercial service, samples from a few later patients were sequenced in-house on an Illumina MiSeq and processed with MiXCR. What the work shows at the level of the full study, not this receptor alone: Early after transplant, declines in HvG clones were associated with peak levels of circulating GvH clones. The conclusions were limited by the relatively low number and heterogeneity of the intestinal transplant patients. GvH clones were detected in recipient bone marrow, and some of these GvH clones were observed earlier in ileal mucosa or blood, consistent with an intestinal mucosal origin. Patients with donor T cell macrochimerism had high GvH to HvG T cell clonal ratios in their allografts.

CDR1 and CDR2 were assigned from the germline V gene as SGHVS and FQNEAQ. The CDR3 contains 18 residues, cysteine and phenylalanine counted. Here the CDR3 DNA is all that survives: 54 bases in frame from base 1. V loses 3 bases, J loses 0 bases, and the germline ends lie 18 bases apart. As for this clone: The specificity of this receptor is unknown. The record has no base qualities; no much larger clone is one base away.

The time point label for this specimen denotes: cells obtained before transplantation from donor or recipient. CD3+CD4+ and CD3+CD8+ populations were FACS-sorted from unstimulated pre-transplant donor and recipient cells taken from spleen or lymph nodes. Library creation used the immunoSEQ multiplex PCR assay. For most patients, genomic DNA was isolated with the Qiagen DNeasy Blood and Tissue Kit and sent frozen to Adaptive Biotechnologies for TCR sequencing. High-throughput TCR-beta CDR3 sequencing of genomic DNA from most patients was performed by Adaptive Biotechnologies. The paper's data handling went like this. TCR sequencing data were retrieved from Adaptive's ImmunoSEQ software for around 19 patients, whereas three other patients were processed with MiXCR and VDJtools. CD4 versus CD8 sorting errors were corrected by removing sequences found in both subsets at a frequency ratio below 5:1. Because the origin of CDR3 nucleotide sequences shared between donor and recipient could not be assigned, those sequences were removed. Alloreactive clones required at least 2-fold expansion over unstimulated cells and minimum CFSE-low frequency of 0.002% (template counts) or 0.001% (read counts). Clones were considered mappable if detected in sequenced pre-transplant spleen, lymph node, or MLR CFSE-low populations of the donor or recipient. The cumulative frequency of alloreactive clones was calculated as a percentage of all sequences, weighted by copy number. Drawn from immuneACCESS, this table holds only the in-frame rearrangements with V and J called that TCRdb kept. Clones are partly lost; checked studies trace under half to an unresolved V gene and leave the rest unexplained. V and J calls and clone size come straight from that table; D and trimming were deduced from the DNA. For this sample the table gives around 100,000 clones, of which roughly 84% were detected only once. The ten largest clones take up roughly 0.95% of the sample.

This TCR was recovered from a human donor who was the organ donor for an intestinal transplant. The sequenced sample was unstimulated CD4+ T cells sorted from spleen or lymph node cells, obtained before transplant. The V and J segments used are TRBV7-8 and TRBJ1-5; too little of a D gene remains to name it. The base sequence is TGTGCCAGCAGCTTCACGCCGGATCTTCTCTATAGCAATCAGCCCCAGCATTTT. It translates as CASSFTPDLLYSNQPQHF.